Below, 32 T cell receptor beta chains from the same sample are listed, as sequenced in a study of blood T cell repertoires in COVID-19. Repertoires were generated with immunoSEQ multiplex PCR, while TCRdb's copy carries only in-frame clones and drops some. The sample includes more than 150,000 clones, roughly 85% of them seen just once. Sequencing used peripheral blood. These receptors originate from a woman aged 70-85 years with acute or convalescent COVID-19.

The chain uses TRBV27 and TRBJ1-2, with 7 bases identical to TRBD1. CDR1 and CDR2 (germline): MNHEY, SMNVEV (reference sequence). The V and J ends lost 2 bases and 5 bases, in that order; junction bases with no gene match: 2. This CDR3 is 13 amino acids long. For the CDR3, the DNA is TGTGCCAGCAGTTTAAACAGGGGTTATGGCTACACCTTC. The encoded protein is CASSLNRGYGYTF.

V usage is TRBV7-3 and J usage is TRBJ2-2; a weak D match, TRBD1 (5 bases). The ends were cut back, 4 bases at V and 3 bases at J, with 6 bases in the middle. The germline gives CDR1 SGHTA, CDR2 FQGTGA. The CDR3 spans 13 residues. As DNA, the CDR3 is TGTGCCAGCAGCTCACAGGACACCGGGGAGCTGTTTTTT. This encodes CASSSQDTGELFF.

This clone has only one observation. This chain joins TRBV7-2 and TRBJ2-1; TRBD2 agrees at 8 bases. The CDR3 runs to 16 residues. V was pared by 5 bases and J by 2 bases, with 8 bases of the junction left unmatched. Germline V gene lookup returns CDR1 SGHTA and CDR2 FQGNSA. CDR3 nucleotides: TGTGCCAGCAGCCTCATAGCGGGAATAACCTACAATGAGCAGTTCTTC. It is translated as CASSLIAGITYNEQFF.

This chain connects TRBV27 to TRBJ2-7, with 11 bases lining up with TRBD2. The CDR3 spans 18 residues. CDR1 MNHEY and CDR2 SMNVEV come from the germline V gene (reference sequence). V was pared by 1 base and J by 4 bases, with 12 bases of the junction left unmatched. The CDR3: CASSLYGITSGRVYEQYF. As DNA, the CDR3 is TGTGCCAGCAGTTTATACGGGATCACTAGCGGGAGAGTATACGAGCAGTACTTC.

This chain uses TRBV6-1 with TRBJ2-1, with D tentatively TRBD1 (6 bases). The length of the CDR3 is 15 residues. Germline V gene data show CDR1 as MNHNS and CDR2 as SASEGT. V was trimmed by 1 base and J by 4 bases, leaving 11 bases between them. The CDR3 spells CASSEGQALYNEQFF. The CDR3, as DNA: TGTGCCAGCAGTGAAGGACAGGCTCTTTACAATGAGCAGTTCTTC.

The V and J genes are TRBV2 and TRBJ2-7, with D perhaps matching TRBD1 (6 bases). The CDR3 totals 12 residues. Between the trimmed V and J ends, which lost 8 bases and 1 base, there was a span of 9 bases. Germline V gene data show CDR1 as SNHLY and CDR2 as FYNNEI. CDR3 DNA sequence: TGTGCCAGCCGACAGGTTTCCTACGAGCAGTACTTC. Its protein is CASRQVSYEQYF.

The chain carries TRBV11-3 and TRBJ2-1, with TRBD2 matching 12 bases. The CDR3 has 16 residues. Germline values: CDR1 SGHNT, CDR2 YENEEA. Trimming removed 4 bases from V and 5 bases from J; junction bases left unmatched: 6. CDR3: CASSYQGLAGNNEQFF. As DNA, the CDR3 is TGTGCCAGCAGCTACCAGGGACTAGCGGGTAACAATGAGCAGTTCTTC.

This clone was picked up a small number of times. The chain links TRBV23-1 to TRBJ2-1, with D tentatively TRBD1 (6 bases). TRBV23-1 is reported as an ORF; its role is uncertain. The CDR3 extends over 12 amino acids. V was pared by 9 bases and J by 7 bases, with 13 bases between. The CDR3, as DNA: TGCGCCAGGAGATCCAGGGGTAATGAGCAGTTCTTC. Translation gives CARRSRGNEQFF.

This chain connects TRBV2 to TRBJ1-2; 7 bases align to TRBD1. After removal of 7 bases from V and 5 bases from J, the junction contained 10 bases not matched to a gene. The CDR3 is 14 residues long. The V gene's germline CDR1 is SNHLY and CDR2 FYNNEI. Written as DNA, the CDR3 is TGTGCCAGCATGCTGGGACAGAAGGTTTATGGCTACACCTTC. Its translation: CASMLGQKVYGYTF.

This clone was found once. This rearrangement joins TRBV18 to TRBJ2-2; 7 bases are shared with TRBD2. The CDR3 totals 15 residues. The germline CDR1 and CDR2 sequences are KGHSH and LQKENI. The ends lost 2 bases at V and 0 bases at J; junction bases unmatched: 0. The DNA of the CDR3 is TGTGCCAGCTCACCAACTAGCGCGAACACCGGGGAGCTGTTTTTT. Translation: CASSPTSANTGELFF.

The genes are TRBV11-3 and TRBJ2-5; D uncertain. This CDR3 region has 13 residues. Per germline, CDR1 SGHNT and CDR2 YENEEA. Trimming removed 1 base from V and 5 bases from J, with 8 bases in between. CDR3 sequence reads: CASSLGPGETQYF. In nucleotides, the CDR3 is TGTGCCAGCAGCTTAGGGCCTGGCGAGACCCAGTACTTC.

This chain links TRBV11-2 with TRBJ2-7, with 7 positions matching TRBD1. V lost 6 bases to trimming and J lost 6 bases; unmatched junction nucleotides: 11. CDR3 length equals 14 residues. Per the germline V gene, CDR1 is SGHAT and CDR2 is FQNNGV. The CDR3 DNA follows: TGTGCCAGCAGTTTTGACAGGGTAGGCGGCGAGCAGTACTTC. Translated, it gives CASSFDRVGGEQYF.

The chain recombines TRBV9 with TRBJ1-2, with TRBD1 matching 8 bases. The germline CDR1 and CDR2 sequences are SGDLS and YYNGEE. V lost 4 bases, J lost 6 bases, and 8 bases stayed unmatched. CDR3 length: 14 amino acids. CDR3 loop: CASSTRTGTHGYTF. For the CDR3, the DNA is TGTGCCAGCAGCACTAGGACAGGGACTCATGGCTACACCTTC.

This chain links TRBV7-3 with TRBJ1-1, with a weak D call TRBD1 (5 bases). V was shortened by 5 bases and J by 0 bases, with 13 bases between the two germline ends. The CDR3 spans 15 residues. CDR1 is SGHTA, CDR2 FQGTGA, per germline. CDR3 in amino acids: CASSASGLVNTEAFF. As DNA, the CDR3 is TGTGCCAGCAGCGCATCAGGGTTGGTGAACACTGAAGCTTTCTTT.

CDR3 sequence reads: CASSPRPGTEAFF. For the CDR3, the DNA is TGTGCCAGCAGCCCTAGGCCCGGGACTGAAGCTTTCTTT. This chain connects TRBV11-3 to TRBJ1-1; D is unresolved. The CDR3 spans 13 residues. Trimming took off 5 bases at V and 5 bases at J, with 12 bases between the two ends. CDR1 SGHNT and CDR2 YENEEA come from the germline V gene.

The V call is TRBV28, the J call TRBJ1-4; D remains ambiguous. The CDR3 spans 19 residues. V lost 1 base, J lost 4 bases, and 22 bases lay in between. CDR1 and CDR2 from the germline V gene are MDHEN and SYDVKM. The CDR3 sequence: CASSLFAGMGSSGNEKLFF. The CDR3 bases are TGTGCCAGCAGTTTATTCGCGGGAATGGGTAGTTCTGGTAATGAAAAACTGTTTTTT.

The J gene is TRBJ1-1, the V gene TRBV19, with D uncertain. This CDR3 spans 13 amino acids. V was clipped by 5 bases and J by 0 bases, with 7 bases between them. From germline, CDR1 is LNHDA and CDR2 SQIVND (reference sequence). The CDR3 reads CASSFSMNTEAFF. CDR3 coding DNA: TGTGCCAGTAGTTTTTCTATGAACACTGAAGCTTTCTTT.

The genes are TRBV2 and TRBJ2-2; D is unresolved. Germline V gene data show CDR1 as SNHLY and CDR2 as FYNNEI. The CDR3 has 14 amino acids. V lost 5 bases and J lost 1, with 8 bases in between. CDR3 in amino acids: CASSKRLNTGELFF. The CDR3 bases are TGTGCCAGCAGTAAAAGACTGAACACCGGGGAGCTGTTTTTT.

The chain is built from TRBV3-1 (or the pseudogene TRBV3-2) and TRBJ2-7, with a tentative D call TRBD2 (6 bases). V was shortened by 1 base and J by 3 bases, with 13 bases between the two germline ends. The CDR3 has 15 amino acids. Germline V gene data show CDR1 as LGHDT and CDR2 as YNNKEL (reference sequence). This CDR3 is CASSQAAGPYYEQYF. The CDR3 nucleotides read TGTGCCAGCAGCCAAGCGGCGGGACCGTACTACGAGCAGTACTTC.

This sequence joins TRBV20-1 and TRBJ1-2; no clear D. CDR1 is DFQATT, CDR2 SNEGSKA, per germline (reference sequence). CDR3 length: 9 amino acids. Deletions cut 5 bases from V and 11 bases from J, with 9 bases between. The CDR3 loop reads CSASDYYTF. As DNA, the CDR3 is TGCAGTGCTTCAGACTATTACACCTTC.

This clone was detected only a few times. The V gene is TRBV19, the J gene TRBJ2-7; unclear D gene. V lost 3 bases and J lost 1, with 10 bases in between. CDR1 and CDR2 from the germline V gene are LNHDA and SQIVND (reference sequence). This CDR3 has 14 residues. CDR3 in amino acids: CASSINQDSYEQYF. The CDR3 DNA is TGTGCCAGTAGTATTAATCAGGATTCCTACGAGCAGTACTTC. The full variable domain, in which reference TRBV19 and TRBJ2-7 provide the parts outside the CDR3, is DGGITQSPKYLFRKEGQNVTLSCEQNLNHDAMYWYRQDPGQGLRLIYYSQIVNDFQKGDIAEGYSVSREKKESFPLTVTSAQKNPTAFYLCASSINQDSYEQYFGPGTRLTVT.

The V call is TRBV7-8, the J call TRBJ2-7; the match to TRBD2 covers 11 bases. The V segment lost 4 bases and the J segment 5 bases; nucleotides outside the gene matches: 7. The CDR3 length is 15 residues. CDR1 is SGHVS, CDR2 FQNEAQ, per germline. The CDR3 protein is CASSWGTSGLNEQYF. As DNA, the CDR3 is TGTGCCAGCAGCTGGGGGACTAGCGGTTTGAACGAGCAGTACTTC.

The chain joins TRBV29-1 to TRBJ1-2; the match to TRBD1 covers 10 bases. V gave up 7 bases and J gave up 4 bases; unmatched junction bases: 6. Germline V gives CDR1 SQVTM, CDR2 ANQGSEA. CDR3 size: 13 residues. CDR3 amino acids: CSAGGQGGYGYTF. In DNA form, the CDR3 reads TGCAGCGCCGGAGGACAGGGGGGCTATGGCTACACCTTC.

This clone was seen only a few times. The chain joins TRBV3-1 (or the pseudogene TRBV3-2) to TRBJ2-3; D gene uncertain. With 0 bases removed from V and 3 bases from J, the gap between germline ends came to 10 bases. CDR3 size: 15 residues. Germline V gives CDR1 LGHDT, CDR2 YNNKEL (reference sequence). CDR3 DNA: TGTGCCAGCAGCCAAGATCCCGGGTTGACAGATACGCAGTATTTT. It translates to CASSQDPGLTDTQYF.

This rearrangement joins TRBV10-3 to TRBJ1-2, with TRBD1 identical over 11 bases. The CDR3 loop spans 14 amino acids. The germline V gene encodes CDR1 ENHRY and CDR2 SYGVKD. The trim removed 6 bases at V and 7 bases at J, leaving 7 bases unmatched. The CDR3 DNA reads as TGTGCCATCAGATTGGACAGGGGGCAAGTTGGCTACACCTTC. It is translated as CAIRLDRGQVGYTF.

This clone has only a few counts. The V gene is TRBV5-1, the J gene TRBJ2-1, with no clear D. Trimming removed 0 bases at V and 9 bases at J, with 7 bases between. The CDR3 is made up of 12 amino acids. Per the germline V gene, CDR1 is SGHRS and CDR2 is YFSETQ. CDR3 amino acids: CASSLVSGEQFF. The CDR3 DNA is TGCGCCAGCAGCTTGGTTTCGGGTGAGCAGTTCTTC.

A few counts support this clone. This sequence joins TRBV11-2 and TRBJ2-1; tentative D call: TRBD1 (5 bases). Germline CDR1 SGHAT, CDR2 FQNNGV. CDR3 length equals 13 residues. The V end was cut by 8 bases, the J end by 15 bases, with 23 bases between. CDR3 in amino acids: CASSGMLKPFLFF. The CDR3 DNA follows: TGTGCCAGCTCAGGGATGCTCAAACCTTTCTTGTTCTTC. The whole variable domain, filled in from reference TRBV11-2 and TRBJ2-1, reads EAGVAQSPRYKIIEKRQSVAFWCNPISGHATLYWYQQILGQGPKLLIQFQNNGVVDDSQLPKDRFSAERLKGVDSTLKIQPAKLEDSAVYLCASSGMLKPFLFFGPGTRLTVL.

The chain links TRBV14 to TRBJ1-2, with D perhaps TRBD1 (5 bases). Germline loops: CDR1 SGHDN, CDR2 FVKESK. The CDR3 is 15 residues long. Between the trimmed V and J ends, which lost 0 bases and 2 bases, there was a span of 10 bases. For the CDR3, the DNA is TGTGCCAGCAGCCAAGACTGGGGGGAGAACTATGGCTACACCTTC. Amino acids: CASSQDWGENYGYTF.

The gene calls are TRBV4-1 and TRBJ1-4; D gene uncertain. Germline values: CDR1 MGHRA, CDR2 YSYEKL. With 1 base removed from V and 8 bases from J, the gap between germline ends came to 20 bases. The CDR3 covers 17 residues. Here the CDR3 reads CASSQGRTRAPREKLFF. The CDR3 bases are TGCGCCAGCAGCCAAGGACGTACGCGGGCGCCCCGGGAAAAACTGTTTTTT.

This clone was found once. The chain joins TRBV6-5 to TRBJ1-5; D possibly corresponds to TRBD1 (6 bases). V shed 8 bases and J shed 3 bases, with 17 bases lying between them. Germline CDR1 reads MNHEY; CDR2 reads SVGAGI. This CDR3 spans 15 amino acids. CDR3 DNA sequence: TGTGCCAGCGGGGGCCTCAGGGCCCCCAATCAGCCCCAGCATTTT. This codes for CASGGLRAPNQPQHF.

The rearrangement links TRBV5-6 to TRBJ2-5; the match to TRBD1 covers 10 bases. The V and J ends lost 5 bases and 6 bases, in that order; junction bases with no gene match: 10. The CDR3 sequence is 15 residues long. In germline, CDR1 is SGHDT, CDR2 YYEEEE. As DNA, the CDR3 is TGTGCCAGCAGGTTCCGGGACAGGGGTAAAAAGACCCAGTACTTC. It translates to CASRFRDRGKKTQYF.

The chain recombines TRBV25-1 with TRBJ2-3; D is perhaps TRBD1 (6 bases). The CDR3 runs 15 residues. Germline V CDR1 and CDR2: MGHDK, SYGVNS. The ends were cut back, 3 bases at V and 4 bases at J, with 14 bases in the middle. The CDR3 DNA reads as TGTGCCAGCAGTGATAACAGGGTGGGCGCAGATACGCAGTATTTT. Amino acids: CASSDNRVGADTQYF.